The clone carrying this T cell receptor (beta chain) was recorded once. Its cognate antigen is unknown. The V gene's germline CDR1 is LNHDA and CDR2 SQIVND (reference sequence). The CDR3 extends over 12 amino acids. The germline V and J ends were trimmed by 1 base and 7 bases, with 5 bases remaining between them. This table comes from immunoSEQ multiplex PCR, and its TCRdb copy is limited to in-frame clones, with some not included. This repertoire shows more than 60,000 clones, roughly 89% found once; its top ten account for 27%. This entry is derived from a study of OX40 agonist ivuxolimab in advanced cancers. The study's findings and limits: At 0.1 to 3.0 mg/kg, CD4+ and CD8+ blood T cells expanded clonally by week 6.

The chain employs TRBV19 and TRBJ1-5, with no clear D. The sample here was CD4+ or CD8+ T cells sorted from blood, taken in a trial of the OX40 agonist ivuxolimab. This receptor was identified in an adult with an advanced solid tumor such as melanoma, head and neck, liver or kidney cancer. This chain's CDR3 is CASSIVGQPQHF. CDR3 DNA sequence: TGTGCCAGTAGTATAGTAGGGCAGCCCCAGCATTTT.